The T cell receptor (beta chain) under discussion was sequenced for a study of T cell repertoires in cytomegalovirus infection. Study overall: CMV infection and matching HLA type were both indicated by public TCR beta signatures. Findings and limits, study-wide: Cumulative public TCR beta family frequency identified CMV carriers with the relevant HLA. The ex vivo response was dominated by HLA-C-restricted CMV-specific TCR beta clonotypes.

Details on this clonotype: Its antigen is currently unknown.

The CDR3 consists of 13 residues. Germline V gene data show CDR1 as MNHEY and CDR2 as SMNVEV (reference sequence). V lost 0 bases, J lost 5 bases, and 7 bases lay in between. TCRdb re-called the reads with MiXCR, one entry per CDR3 protein. The sample has 250,000 to 400,000 distinct CDR3 sequences; around 25% are singletons. The chain combines TRBV27 with TRBJ1-2, with D perhaps matching TRBD1 (5 bases). The receptor's source is a human donor in good health (CMV status not recorded). Some clones in this sample may be carry-over from other donors' samples. The source was cultured PBMCs, collected from culture after CMV antigen stimulation. CDR3 amino acids: CASSLSGRYGYTF. In DNA, the CDR3 is TGTGCCAGCAGTTTATCGGGGCGGTATGGCTACACCTTC.